This TCR beta chain came from a study of intratumoral heterogeneity in liver cancer. Study-wide background: The median patient age was roughly 60 years, and most were male.

Trimming stripped 7 bases from V and 4 bases from J, with 8 bases between. The CDR3 contains 11 residues. From germline, CDR1 is DFQATT and CDR2 SNEGSKA (reference sequence). On this clone itself: The target antigen is unknown.

Early-stage hepatocellular carcinoma patients were treatment-naïve prior to resection. Samples came from areas without visible necrosis or hemorrhage. General observations from the study: Tumor-infiltrating lymphocyte representation was acknowledged to be under-sampled.

The protocol was immunoSEQ multiplex PCR, while the TCRdb copy is restricted to in-frame clones and leaves out a portion. This table holds some 21,000 clones, over 60% found once. This receptor was taken from a woman aged 70 to 79 with hepatocellular carcinoma. Sequenced here: tumor-adjacent normal tissue, sampled before any cancer treatment. The chain uses TRBV20-1 and TRBJ2-1, with unresolved D. The CDR3 nucleotides are TGCAGTGTTCAGGAGTACAATGAGCAGTTCTTC. Translated: CSVQEYNEQFF.